This T cell receptor beta chain was captured by sequencing in a study of CD8+ T cells in alopecia areata. Study-wide points: Relative to normal scalp, lesional scalp, especially alopecia totalis/universalis, showed higher clonality.

RNA, once extracted, was reverse transcribed into cDNA for use as the sequencing template. Clones were read by immunoSEQ multiplex PCR, and TCRdb kept only the in-frame ones, dropping some. The sample yields 140,000 or so clones, about three fifths seen once. Concerning this clone itself: No antigen is known for it.

The length of the CDR3 is 12 residues. Germline CDR1 SQVTM, CDR2 ANQGSEA. J was trimmed by 8 bases and V by 2 bases; bases with no gene match: 5. Sequences were obtained from CD8+ T cells sorted from blood. V gene TRBV29-1 combines with J gene TRBJ2-7, with 8 bases fitting TRBD1. The sequence came from a human donor in good health. The CDR3 is CSVESQGAQQYF. The CDR3, as DNA: TGCAGCGTTGAATCGCAGGGGGCCCAGCAGTACTTC.